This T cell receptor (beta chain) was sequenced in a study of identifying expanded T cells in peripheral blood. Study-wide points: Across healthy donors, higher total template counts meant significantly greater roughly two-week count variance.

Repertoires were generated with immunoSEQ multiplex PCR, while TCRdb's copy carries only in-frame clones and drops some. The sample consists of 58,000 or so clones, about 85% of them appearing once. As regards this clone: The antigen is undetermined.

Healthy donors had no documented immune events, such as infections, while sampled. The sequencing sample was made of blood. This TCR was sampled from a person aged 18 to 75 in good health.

CDR3 sequence reads: CASSFRQGADEKLFF. CDR3 nucleotides: TGTGCCAGCAGCTTTAGACAGGGGGCAGATGAAAAACTGTTTTTT. The chain carries TRBV13 and TRBJ1-4, with 10 bases lining up with TRBD1. CDR3 size: 15 residues. The germline CDR1 and CDR2 sequences are PRHDT and FYEKMQ (reference sequence). The V gene end was trimmed by 3 bases and the J gene end by 6 bases; junction bases not matched to a gene: 4.